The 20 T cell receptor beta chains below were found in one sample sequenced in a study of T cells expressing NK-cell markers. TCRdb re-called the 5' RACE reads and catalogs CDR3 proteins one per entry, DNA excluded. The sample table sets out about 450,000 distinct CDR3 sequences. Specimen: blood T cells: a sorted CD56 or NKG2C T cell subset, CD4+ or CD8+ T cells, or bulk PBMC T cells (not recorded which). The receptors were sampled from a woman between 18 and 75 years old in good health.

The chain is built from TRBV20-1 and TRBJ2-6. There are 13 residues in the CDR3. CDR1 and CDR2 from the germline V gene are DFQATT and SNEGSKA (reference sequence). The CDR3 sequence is CSASTSGANVLTF.

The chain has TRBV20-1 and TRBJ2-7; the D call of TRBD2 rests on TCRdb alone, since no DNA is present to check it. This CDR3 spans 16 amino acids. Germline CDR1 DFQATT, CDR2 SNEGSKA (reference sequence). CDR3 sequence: CSAIRGLAGVSYEQYF.

The chain's CDR3 is CASSYLRQGSKGDTQYF. J is TRBJ2-3 and V is TRBV6-5; lacking DNA, the TRBD1 call made by TCRdb goes unchecked. Germline values: CDR1 MNHEY, CDR2 SVGAGI. The CDR3 extends over 17 amino acids.

The CDR3 protein is CASSAGTRSADTQYF. The chain joins TRBV9 to TRBJ2-3; TCRdb lists TRBD2, though no DNA is available to test this call. CDR3 length: 15 residues. Germline CDR1 is SGDLS and CDR2 is YYNGEE.

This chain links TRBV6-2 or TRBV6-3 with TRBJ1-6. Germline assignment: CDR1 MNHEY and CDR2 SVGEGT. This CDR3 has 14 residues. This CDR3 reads CASTGPSDNSPLHF.

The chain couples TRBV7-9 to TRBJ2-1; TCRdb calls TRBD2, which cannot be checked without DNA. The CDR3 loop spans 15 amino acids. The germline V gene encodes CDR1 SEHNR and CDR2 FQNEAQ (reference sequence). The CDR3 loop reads CASSFGGLTDFEQFF.

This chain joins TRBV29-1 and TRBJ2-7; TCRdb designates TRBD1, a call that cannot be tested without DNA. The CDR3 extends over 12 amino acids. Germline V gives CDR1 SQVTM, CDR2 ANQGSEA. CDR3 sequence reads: CSVETGRYEQYF.

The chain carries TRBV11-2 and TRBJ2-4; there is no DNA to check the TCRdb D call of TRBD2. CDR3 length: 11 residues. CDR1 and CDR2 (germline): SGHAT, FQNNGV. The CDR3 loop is CASSGPSSQYF.

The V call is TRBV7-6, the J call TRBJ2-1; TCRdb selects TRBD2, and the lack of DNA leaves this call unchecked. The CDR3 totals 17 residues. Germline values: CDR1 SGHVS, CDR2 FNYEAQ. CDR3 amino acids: CASGNSKTSGGVNEQFF.

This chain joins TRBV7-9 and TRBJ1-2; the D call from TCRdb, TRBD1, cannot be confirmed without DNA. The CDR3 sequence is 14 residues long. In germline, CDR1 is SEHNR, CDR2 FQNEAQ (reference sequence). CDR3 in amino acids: CASSLVGTGYGYTF. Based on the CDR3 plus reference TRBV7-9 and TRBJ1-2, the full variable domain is DTGVSQNPRHKITKRGQNVTFRCDPISEHNRLYWYRQTLGQGPEFLTYFQNEAQLEKSRLLSDRFSAERPKGSFSTLEIQRTEQGDSAMYLCASSLVGTGYGYTFGSGTRLTVV.

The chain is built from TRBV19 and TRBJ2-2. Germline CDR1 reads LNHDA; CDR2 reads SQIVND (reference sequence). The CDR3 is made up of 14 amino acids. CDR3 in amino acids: CASSIGWDSGELFF.

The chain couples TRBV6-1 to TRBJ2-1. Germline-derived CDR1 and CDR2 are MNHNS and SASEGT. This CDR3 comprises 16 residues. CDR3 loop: CASSEVRTPPRNEQFF.

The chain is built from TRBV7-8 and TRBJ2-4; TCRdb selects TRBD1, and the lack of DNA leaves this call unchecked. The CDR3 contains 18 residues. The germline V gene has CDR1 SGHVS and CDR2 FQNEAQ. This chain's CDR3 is CASSPHTQGYLAKNIQYF.

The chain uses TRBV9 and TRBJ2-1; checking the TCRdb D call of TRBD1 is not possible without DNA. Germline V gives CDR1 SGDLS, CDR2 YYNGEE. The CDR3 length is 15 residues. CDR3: CASSVWGGGLNEQFF.

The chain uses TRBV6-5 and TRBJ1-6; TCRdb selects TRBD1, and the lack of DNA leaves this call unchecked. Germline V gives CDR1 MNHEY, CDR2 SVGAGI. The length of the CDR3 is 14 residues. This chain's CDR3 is CASSYPGTDQPLHF.

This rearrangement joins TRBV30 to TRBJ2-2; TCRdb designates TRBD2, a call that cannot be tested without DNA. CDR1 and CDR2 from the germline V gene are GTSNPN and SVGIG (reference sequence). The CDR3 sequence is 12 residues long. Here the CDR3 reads CAWTSGAGELFF. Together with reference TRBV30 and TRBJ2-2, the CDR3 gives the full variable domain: SQTIHQWPATLVQPVGSPLSLECTVEGTSNPNLYWYRQAAGRGLQLLFYSVGIGQISSEVPQNLSASRPQDRQFILSSKKLLLSDSGFYLCAWTSGAGELFFGEGSRLTVL.

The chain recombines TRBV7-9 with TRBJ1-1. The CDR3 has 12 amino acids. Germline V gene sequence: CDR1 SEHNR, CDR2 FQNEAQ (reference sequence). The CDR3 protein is CASSFVTDEAFF.

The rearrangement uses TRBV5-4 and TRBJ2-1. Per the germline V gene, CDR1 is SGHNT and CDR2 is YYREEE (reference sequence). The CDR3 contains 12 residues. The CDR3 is CASSFISNEQFF.

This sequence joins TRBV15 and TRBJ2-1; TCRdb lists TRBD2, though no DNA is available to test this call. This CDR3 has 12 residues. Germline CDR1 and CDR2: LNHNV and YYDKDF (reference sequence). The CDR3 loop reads CATWDLRNEQFF.

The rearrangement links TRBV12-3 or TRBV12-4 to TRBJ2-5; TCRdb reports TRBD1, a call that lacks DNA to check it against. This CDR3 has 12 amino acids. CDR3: CASRGRQETQYF.